These 22 T cell receptor beta chains were sequenced from one sample in a study of T cells in Graves' hyperthyroidism and ophthalmopathy. Amplified TCR beta CDR3 regions came from RNA transcripts. RT-PCR in the first round (using the HTBI primer set) targeted the TCR CDR3. TCRdb independently ran MiXCR on the multiplex PCR reads; one entry per CDR3 protein. Found here are fewer than 400,000 distinct CDR3 sequences, approximately 14% of them singletons; the top ten hold about a quarter. Sequenced input: blood. These receptors originate from a woman in her late teens or twenties with Graves' hyperthyroidism that later progressed to Graves' ophthalmopathy.

This clonotype was observed at least ten times. CDR3 in amino acids: CSAATNSGTSGSYEQYF. The CDR3 coding sequence is TGCAGTGCTGCCACAAACTCCGGGACTAGCGGCTCCTACGAGCAGTACTTC. V gene TRBV20-1 combines with J gene TRBJ2-7, with TRBD2 identical over 11 bases. CDR3 length equals 17 residues. With V trimmed by 5 bases and J by 0 bases, 12 bases remained unmatched. Germline lookup yields CDR1 DFQATT and CDR2 SNEGSKA (reference sequence).

This clonotype was seen many times. This chain links TRBV12-3 or TRBV12-4 with TRBJ2-7; D not resolved. The CDR3 length is 15 residues. Trimming shortened V by 5 bases and J by 0 bases, and 14 bases separated the two germline ends. The CDR3 loop is CASSPTPGSSYEQYF. The CDR3 DNA is TGTGCCAGCAGTCCTACCCCTGGAAGCTCCTACGAGCAGTACTTC.

This clonotype was counted only a few times. The V gene is TRBV20-1, the J gene TRBJ1-6; 10 nucleotides align to TRBD1. V lost 0 bases, J lost 0 bases, and 14 bases stayed unmatched. Germline loops: CDR1 DFQATT, CDR2 SNEGSKA (reference sequence). The CDR3 runs to 21 residues. The CDR3 DNA reads TGCAGTGCTAGAGACCTACCACCGGGACAGGGGTTATTCTCCTATAATTCACCCCTCCACTTT. The encoded protein is CSARDLPPGQGLFSYNSPLHF.

As for this clonotype: One junction end disagrees with the germline gene, perhaps due to a read error. In nucleotides, the CDR3 is TGTGCCAGCTGGCCGGGATGGCCTGACACCGGGGGGCTGTTTTTT. Its translation: CASWPGWPDTGGLFF. This chain uses TRBV18 with TRBJ2-2; tentative D call: TRBD2 (6 bases). Looked up from germline, CDR1 is KGHSH and CDR2 is LQKENI. This CDR3 has 15 residues.

Turning to this clonotype: This may arise from a read error, as a much more abundant clone is one base away. The CDR3 does not end in the conserved phenylalanine or tryptophan, so this is likely a read error. This chain joins TRBV6-1 and TRBJ1-2; D might be TRBD1 (5 bases). The CDR3 spans 14 residues. Germline V CDR1 and CDR2: MNHNS, SASEGT. Trimming shortened V by 4 bases and J by 3 bases, and 12 bases separated the two germline ends. The chain's CDR3 is CASSGRVGDYGYTS. CDR3 sequence (DNA): TGTGCCAGCAGTGGCAGGGTAGGGGACTATGGCTACACCTCC.

This clonotype has only a few counts. This rearrangement joins TRBV20-1 to TRBJ1-2; D is uncertain. CDR3 length equals 14 residues. With 4 bases removed from V and 10 bases from J, the gap between germline ends came to 22 bases. Germline CDR1 is DFQATT and CDR2 is SNEGSKA (reference sequence). For the CDR3, the DNA is TGCAGTGCTACAGGACTCAAGGATCCGGATGTCTACACCTTC. Translating it yields CSATGLKDPDVYTF.

The count of this clonotype is one. The gene calls are TRBV4-3 and TRBJ2-1; TRBD2 matches 7 bases. From germline, CDR1 is LGHNA and CDR2 YSLEER. V gave up 0 bases and J gave up 0 bases; unmatched junction bases: 11. The CDR3 extends over 19 amino acids. CDR3 residues: CASSQDGGLSPSSYNEQFF. As DNA, the CDR3 is TGCGCCAGCAGCCAAGATGGGGGACTATCCCCCAGCTCCTACAATGAGCAGTTCTTC.

A remark on this clonotype: A much bigger clone sits one base away, suggesting this may be a read error. DNA for the CDR3: TGTGCCACCAGTGATCCCAGTAGCGGGAGTTCCAATACGCAGTATTTT. This encodes CATSDPSSGSSNTQYF. The genes are TRBV24-1 and TRBJ2-3, with 9 bases aligning to TRBD2. CDR1 and CDR2 from the germline V gene are KGHDR and SFDVKD. The CDR3 contains 16 residues. With 3 bases clipped from V and 7 bases from J, the junction kept 10 bases outside the gene matches.

This clonotype showed up many times. The CDR3 loop reads CASSQDPRLAGGQETQYF. In nucleotides, the CDR3 is TGTGCCAGCAGCCAAGATCCAAGACTAGCGGGAGGCCAAGAGACCCAGTACTTC. V and J are TRBV3-1 and TRBJ2-5; 13 positions agree with TRBD2. CDR3 size: 18 residues. Germline V CDR1 and CDR2: LGHDT, YNNKEL (reference sequence). V lost 0 bases and J lost 1; bases outside the gene matches: 5.

The sample holds many counts of this clonotype. The V call is TRBV28, the J call TRBJ1-2; possible D gene TRBD1, 6 bases. The ends were cut back, 4 bases at V and 6 bases at J, with 21 bases in the middle. CDR1 and CDR2 (germline): MDHEN, SYDVKM. The CDR3 has 16 amino acids. The CDR3 spells CASSWGAGGYGDGYTF. DNA for the CDR3: TGTGCCAGCAGTTGGGGGGCCGGGGGGTACGGTGATGGCTACACCTTC.

With respect to this clonotype: At one of its ends the junction is not consistent with the germline gene, which may arise from a read error. The chain carries TRBV11-2 and TRBJ2-1; either TRBD1 or TRBD2 may supply D (6 bases each). Germline V lookup: CDR1 SGHAT, CDR2 FQNNGV. This CDR3 spans 16 amino acids. The chain's CDR3 is CASGPGVRGTYNEQFF. CDR3 DNA: TGCGCCAGCGGCCCAGGGGTCAGAGGGACTTACAATGAGCAGTTCTTC.

This clonotype was counted between two and nine times. This rearrangement joins TRBV20-1 to TRBJ2-7; 8 bases fit TRBD1. CDR1 is DFQATT and CDR2 is SNEGSKA in the germline V gene (reference sequence). J gave up 7 bases and V 1 base, and 6 bases lay outside the gene matches. CDR3 size: 13 residues. The CDR3 sequence is CSARGTGRGEQYF. Here the CDR3 DNA reads TGCAGTGCTAGAGGGACAGGGCGAGGAGAGCAGTACTTC.

The chain links TRBV4-3 to TRBJ2-7; 12 nucleotides align to TRBD1. The germline CDR1 and CDR2 sequences are LGHNA and YSLEER. J was trimmed by 3 bases and V by 4 bases; bases with no gene match: 16. The CDR3 is 19 residues long. Written as DNA, the CDR3 is TGCGCCAGCAGCCCATCAGGGACAGGGGGCTTGGGTAACTTCTACGAGCAGTACTTC. Its protein product is CASSPSGTGGLGNFYEQYF.

This clonotype showed up many times. The rearrangement links TRBV7-2 to TRBJ2-2; D may be TRBD2 (6 bases). The CDR3 has 15 amino acids. The V end lost 5 bases, the J end lost 1 base, and 11 bases lay between the germline ends. CDR1 and CDR2 (germline): SGHTA, FQGNSA. The CDR3 DNA reads as TGTGCCAGCAGCCCACGGAGGGTGAACACCGGGGAGCTGTTTTTT. It codes for CASSPRRVNTGELFF.

This sequence joins TRBV28 and TRBJ2-5; 8 bases are shared with TRBD2. CDR3 size: 14 residues. The germline V gene encodes CDR1 MDHEN and CDR2 SYDVKM. V trimming: 5 bases; J trimming: 2 bases; junction bases outside the gene matches: 4. CDR3 nucleotides: TGTGCCAGCAGTCGGGGGGGGGGGCAAGAGACCCAGTACTTC. It specifies CASSRGGGQETQYF.

This clonotype was detected a few times. The chain joins TRBV5-6 to TRBJ2-1; D gene unclear. This CDR3 has 16 residues. With 0 bases removed from V and 4 bases from J, the gap between germline ends came to 14 bases. The germline V gene encodes CDR1 SGHDT and CDR2 YYEEEE. The CDR3 DNA is TGTGCCAGCAGCTTGGAGTGGGCCGGCGGTTACAATGAGCAGTTCTTC. Its translation: CASSLEWAGGYNEQFF.

This clonotype was counted only a few times. The chain has TRBV4-1 and TRBJ1-4; no clear D gene. This CDR3 has 14 amino acids. Deletions cut 4 bases from V and 7 bases from J, with 13 bases between. Germline-derived CDR1 and CDR2 are MGHRA and YSYEKL. The CDR3 spells CASSPPWPREKLFF. The CDR3 DNA is TGCGCCAGCAGCCCCCCCTGGCCACGTGAAAAACTGTTTTTT.

About this clonotype: A clone one base away is much larger, so this may be a read error. The conserved phenylalanine or tryptophan is not found at the CDR3 terminus, so this likely reflects a read error. This sequence joins TRBV6-5 and TRBJ1-1; 8 nucleotides align to TRBD1. Germline V lookup: CDR1 MNHEY, CDR2 SVGAGI. The CDR3 spans 13 residues. The CDR3 nucleotides read TGTGCCAGCACTTACAGGGGGGCGGCTGAAGCTTTCTCT. It specifies CASTYRGAAEAFS.

This clonotype has ten or more counts. In DNA form, the CDR3 reads TGCAGTGCCAAGAGTCCCTACGAGCAGTACTTC. This gives the protein CSAKSPYEQYF. The chain employs TRBV20-1 and TRBJ2-7; no clear D. V shed 6 bases and J shed 2 bases, with 8 bases lying between them. The germline V gene encodes CDR1 DFQATT and CDR2 SNEGSKA (reference sequence). The CDR3 length is 11 residues.

The table lists this clonotype with many counts. The chain recombines TRBV20-1 with TRBJ2-3, with TRBD2 matching over 12 bases. This CDR3 region has 15 residues. J lost 2 bases, V lost 7 bases, and 7 bases had no gene match. Germline V gives CDR1 DFQATT, CDR2 SNEGSKA (reference sequence). This CDR3 reads CSVAGLAGPTDTQYF. CDR3 DNA sequence: TGCAGTGTCGCGGGACTAGCGGGCCCCACAGATACGCAGTATTTT.

This clonotype has more than one count but fewer than ten. V usage is TRBV18 and J usage is TRBJ2-1; 11 bases align to TRBD2. Germline V gene sequence: CDR1 KGHSH, CDR2 LQKENI. The V and J ends lost 3 bases and 0 bases, in that order; junction bases with no gene match: 7. CDR3 length equals 18 residues. The chain's CDR3 is CASSPRGLAVTSYNEQFF. The CDR3 DNA follows: TGTGCCAGCTCACCGCGGGGACTAGCGGTTACCTCCTACAATGAGCAGTTCTTC.

This chain connects TRBV20-1 to TRBJ2-3; D possibly corresponds to TRBD1 (6 bases). The CDR3 is made up of 16 amino acids. V was cut by 0 bases and J by 8 bases, with 21 bases left in between. Germline V gene data show CDR1 as DFQATT and CDR2 as SNEGSKA (reference sequence). In DNA, the CDR3 is TGCAGTGCTAGAGATATTAGGGGTGGGGACACACGTACGCAGTATTTT. The encoded protein is CSARDIRGGDTRTQYF.